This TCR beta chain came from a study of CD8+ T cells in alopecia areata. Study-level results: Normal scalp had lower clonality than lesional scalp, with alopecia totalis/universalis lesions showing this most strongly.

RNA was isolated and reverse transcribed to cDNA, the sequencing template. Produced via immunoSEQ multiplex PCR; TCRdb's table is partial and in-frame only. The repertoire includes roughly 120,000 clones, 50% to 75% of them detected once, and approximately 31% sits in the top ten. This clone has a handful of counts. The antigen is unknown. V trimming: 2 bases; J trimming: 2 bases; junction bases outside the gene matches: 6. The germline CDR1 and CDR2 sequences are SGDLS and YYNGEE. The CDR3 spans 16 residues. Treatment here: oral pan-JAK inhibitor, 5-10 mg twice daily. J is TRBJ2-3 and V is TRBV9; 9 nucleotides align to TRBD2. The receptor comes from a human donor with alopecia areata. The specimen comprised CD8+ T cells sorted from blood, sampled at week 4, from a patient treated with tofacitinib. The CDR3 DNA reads TGTGCCAGCAGCGTTGCGGGGGGGCGGTTCACAGATACGCAGTATTTT. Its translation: CASSVAGGRFTDTQYF.